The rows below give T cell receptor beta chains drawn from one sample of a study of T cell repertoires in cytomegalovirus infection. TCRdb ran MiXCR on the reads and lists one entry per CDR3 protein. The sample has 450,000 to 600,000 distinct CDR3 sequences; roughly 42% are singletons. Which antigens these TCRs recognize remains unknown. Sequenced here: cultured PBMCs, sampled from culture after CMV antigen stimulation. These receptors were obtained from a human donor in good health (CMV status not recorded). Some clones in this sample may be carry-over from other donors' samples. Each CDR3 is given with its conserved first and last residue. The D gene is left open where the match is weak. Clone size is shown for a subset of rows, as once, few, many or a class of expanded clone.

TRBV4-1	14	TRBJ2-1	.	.	TGCGCCAGCAGCCTCGGACAGTTTTACAATGAGCAGTTCTTC	CASSLGQFYNEQFF
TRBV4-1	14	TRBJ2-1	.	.	TGCGCCAGCAGCCAAGATCCGAGTCGTTATGAGCAGTTCTTC	CASSQDPSRYEQFF
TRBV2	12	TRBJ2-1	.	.	TGTGCCGGAGCAGAGGACCTCAATGAGCAGTTCTTC	CAGAEDLNEQFF
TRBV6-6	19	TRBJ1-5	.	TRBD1	TGTGCCAGCAGTAAACTGGGACCGGGACAGCATCATAGCAATCAGCCCCAGCATTTT	CASSKLGPGQHHSNQPQHF
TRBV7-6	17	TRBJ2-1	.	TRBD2	TGTGCCAGCAGCCCCGACCCCGGGACTAGCGGTTACAATGAGCAGTTCTTC	CASSPDPGTSGYNEQFF
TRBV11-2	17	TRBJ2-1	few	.	TGTGCCAGCAGCCCCCCAGGGGGGAGGGTTGGCTACAATGAGCAGTTCTTC	CASSPPGGRVGYNEQFF
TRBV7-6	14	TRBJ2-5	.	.	TGTGCCAGCACCAAAGGGGGCGGGGAAGAGACCCAGTACTTC	CASTKGGGEETQYF
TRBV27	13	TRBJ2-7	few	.	TGTGCCAGCAGTGCGATCGATTCGGACGAGCAGTACTTC	CASSAIDSDEQYF
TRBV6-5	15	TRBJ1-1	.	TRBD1	TGTGCCAGCACCAGGGGGAGTAGGGATGGCACTGAAGCTTTCTTT	CASTRGSRDGTEAFF
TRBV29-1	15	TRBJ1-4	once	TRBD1	TGCAGCGGAATTTTAGTGGGACAGGGGAGTGAAAAACTGTTTTTT	CSGILVGQGSEKLFF
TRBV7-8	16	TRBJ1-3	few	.	TGTGCCAGCAGCTTAGCCTCCGGATTCTCTGGAAACACCATATATTTT	CASSLASGFSGNTIYF
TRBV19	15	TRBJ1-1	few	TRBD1	TGTGCCAGTAGTACCCCTCCTACAGGGGACACTGAAGCTTTCTTT	CASSTPPTGDTEAFF
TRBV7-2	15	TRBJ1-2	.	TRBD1	TGTGCCAGCAGCGGCGGGACAGGGATGGGCTATGGCTACACCTTC	CASSGGTGMGYGYTF
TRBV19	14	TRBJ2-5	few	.	TGTGCCAGTAGTAGGAGGGATGGCCAAGAGACCCAGTACTTC	CASSRRDGQETQYF
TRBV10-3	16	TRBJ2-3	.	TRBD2	TGTGCCATCAAAGGGACTAGCGGGCGTAGCACAGATACGCAGTATTTT	CAIKGTSGRSTDTQYF
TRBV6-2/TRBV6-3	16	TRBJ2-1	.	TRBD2	TGTGCCAGCACGCGGAGAAGCGGGAGTTCCTACAATGAGCAGTTCTTC	CASTRRSGSSYNEQFF
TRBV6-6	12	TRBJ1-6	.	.	TGTGCCAGCAGTGCTGAGTATTCACCCCTCCACTTT	CASSAEYSPLHF
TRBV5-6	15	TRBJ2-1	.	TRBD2	TGTGCCAGCAGCTTCCGACTAGCGGGGGGGTATGAGCAGTTCTTC	CASSFRLAGGYEQFF
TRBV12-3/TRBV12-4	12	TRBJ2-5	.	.	TGTGCCAGCAGTTTCTTCTCCGAGACCCAGTACTTC	CASSFFSETQYF
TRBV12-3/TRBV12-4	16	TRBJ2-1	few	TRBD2	TGTGCCAGCAGTTGGAGGGAACTAGCGGCCAACAATGAGCAGTTCTTC	CASSWRELAANNEQFF
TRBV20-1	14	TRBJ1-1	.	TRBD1	TGCAGTGCTAGAAGCCGGGACAGGGACACTGAAGCTTTCTTT	CSARSRDRDTEAFF
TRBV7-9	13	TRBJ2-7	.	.	TGTGCCAGCAGCGCCCGGACAAGCCACGAGCAGTACTTC	CASSARTSHEQYF
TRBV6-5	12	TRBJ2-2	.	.	TGTGCCAGCAGCCAAAACGGCGGGGAGCTGTTTTTT	CASSQNGGELFF
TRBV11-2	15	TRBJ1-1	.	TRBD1	TGTGCCAGCAGCACGCGGACAGGGAGGGACACTGAAGCTTTCTTT	CASSTRTGRDTEAFF
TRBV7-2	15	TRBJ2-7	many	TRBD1	TGTGCCAGCAGTTCAGGTGCGGACAGGGGTTACGAGCAGTACTTC	CASSSGADRGYEQYF
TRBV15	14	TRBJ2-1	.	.	TGTGCCACCAGCAGAGAATTGGGGGGCGATGAGCAGTTCTTC	CATSRELGGDEQFF